The TCR beta chain described here comes from a study of cytomegalovirus exposure and HLA in healthy donors. Whole-study findings and limits: Within the 130 or so validation repertoires, first-cohort TCR clusters tended to co-occur, according to a later analysis.

The germline V gene has CDR1 SGHAT and CDR2 FQNNGV. The CDR3 is 15 residues long. V lost 5 bases, J lost 5 bases, and 19 bases lay in between. Remarks on this clone: The antigen is unknown.

The data were produced by immunoSEQ multiplex PCR, yet TCRdb's version contains in-frame clones alone and is incomplete. The table records about 150,000 clones, less than 90% of them present only once. The TCR sequence derives from a man in his late teens or twenties in good health and CMV-seropositive. The sequenced material came from PBMCs. The chain couples TRBV11-2 to TRBJ2-7; TRBD1 might be the D (6 bases). The CDR3 nucleotides read TGTGCCAGCAGCACCCCTCAAACAGGGCCCCACGAGCAGTACTTC. Translated, it gives CASSTPQTGPHEQYF. The whole variable domain, remainder taken from reference TRBV11-2 and TRBJ2-7, is EAGVAQSPRYKIIEKRQSVAFWCNPISGHATLYWYQQILGQGPKLLIQFQNNGVVDDSQLPKDRFSAERLKGVDSTLKIQPAKLEDSAVYLCASSTPQTGPHEQYFGPGTRLTVT.